Included here is one T cell receptor beta chain sequence, with context. What it binds is unknown. These data originate in a study of a mutant IDH1 vaccine in newly diagnosed glioma. Study-level information: The patients were given eight vaccinations, one each in weeks 1, 3, 5, 7, 11, 15, 19 and 23. Radiotherapy alone preceded vaccination by 4-6 weeks; alternatively, vaccination started with temozolomide cycles. Among treated patients, roughly 60% were male and roughly 38% female, and mean age was about 40 years. The therapy given earlier, which was standard therapy, consisted of radiotherapy, temozolomide, or both, and most of the patients received both.

Time point meaning: week 5, during vaccination. Doses comprised 300 ug of mutant IDH1 20-mer peptide each, plus topical imiquimod. Libraries were prepared by immunoSEQ multiplex PCR; TCRdb keeps only in-frame clonotypes and omits some of them. The sample includes over 50,000 clones, just under 90% of them seen just once. The CDR3 is 14 amino acids. CDR1 is SGHNT, CDR2 YYREEE, per germline (reference sequence). Trimming took off 1 base at V and 7 bases at J, with 12 bases between the two ends. The source is a woman between 40 and 50 years old with glioma. V gene TRBV5-4 combines with J gene TRBJ2-4; weak D call: TRBD2 (6 bases). Here the sequenced sample was PBMCs, taken from a glioma patient whose treatment included an IDH1 peptide vaccine. CDR3 protein: CASSLLGGGNIQYF. In DNA form, the CDR3 reads TGTGCCAGCAGCTTGTTGGGAGGAGGTAACATTCAGTACTTC.